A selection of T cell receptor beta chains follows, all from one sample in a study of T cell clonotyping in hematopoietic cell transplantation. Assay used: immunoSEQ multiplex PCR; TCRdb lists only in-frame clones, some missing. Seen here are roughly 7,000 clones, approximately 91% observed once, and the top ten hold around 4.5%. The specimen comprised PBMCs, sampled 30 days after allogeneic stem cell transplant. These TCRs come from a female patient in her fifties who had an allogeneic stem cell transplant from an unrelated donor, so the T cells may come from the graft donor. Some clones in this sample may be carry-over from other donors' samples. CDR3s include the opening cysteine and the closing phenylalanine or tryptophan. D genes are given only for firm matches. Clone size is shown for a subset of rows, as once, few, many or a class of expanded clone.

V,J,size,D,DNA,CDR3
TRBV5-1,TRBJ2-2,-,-,TGCGCCAGCAGCTTCGGAGGATGGACCGGGGAGCTGTTTTTT,CASSFGGWTGELFF
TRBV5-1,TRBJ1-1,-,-,TGCGCCAGCAGCCCTGACAACCCGGGGACTGAAGCTTTCTTT,CASSPDNPGTEAFF
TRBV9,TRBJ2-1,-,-,TGTGCCAGCAGCCCTTCCAAAACGGGGGCCTACAATGAGCAGTTCTTC,CASSPSKTGAYNEQFF
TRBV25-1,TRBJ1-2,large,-,TGTGCCAGCAGTGAGCTCGGGTCGGTATTTGGCTACACCTTC,CASSELGSVFGYTF
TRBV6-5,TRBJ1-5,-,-,TGTGCCAGCAGTTCCATGGGTCAGCCCCAGCATTTT,CASSSMGQPQHF
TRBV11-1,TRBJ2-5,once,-,TGTGCCAGCAGCTTAGCCCACGGGGGTTACGTGGAGACCCAGTACTTC,CASSLAHGGYVETQYF
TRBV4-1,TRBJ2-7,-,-,TGCGCCAGCAGCCAGACGACAGGTTCATACGAGCAGTACTTC,CASSQTTGSYEQYF
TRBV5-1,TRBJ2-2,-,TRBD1,TGCGCCAGCACCCCGGGCGTCCAGGGGGTATATACCGGGGAGCTGTTTTTT,CASTPGVQGVYTGELFF
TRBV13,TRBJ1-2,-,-,TGTGCCAGCAGCTTAGGGGCAGGGACGAGGGGCTACACCTTC,CASSLGAGTRGYTF
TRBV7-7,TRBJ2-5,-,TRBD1,TGTGCTAGCAGCTGGACAGGGCGAGAGACCCAGTACTTC,CASSWTGRETQYF
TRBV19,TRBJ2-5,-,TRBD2,TGTGCCAGTAGTCCCGGACTAGCGGGGGGTTTTGCCCCGGAGACCCAGTACTTC,CASSPGLAGGFAPETQYF
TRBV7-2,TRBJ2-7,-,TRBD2,TGTGCCAGCAGCCCACTAGCGGGCCCTAGCTCCTACGAGCAGTACTTC,CASSPLAGPSSYEQYF
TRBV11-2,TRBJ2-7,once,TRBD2,TGTGCCAGCAGCAAGACTAGCGGGCCCTCCTACGAGCAGTACTTC,CASSKTSGPSYEQYF
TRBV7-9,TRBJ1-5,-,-,TGTGCCAGCAGCTTAGCGAACCAGCCCCAGCATTTT,CASSLANQPQHF
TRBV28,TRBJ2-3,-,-,TGTGCCAGCAGTGCGCCCCCGTTGCATGTTTTT,CASSAPPLHVF
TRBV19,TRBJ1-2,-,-,TGTGCCAGTCGATATCGGGGGGGGCAATCGCACTATGGCTACACCTTC,CASRYRGGQSHYGYTF
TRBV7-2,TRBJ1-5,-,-,TGTGCCAGCAGCGGAATCAATCAGCCCCAGCATTTT,CASSGINQPQHF
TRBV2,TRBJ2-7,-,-,TGTGCCAGCCCCACGGTTGATAGGGGTTTTGACGAGCAGTACTTC,CASPTVDRGFDEQYF
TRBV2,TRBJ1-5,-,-,TGTGCCAGCACTTACACGGGGGGTCAGCCCCAGCATTTT,CASTYTGGQPQHF
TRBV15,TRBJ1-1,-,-,TGTGCCACCAGCAGACAGATGAACACTGAAGCTTTCTTT,CATSRQMNTEAFF
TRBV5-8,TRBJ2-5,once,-,TGTGCCAGCAGTCCGGGACCCAAAGAGACCCAGTACTTC,CASSPGPKETQYF
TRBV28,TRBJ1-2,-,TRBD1,TGTGCCATCCGGGACAGGGATCTCGGCTACACCTTC,CAIRDRDLGYTF
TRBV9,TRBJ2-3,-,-,TGTGCCAGCAGCGTAGGTTCGGAAGAGGATACGCAGTATTTT,CASSVGSEEDTQYF
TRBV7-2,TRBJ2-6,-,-,TGTGCCAGCAGCCGTGTTCCCTCTGGGGCCAACGTCCTGACTTTC,CASSRVPSGANVLTF
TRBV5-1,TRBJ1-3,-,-,TGCGCCAGTAAATCTGGCTCTGGAAACACCATATATTTT,CASKSGSGNTIYF
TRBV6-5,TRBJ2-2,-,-,TGTGCCAGCAGTTACTCTATGCAGTACACCGGGGAGCTGTTTTTT,CASSYSMQYTGELFF
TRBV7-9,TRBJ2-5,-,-,TGTGCCAGCAGCTTAGTGGGGTGGACCGGGGAGACCCAGTACTTC,CASSLVGWTGETQYF
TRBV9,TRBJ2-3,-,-,TGTGCCAGCAGCGTAGATAAAGCGATTAGCACAGATACGCAGTATTTT,CASSVDKAISTDTQYF
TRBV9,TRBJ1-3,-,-,TGTGCCAGCAGCGGAAGGGGACTGTGGGGAAACACCATATATTTT,CASSGRGLWGNTIYF
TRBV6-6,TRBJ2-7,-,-,TGTGCCAGCAGTTACTCCGGATCGGACGAGCAGTACTTC,CASSYSGSDEQYF
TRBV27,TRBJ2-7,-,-,TGTGCCAGCAGTTTATCTTCGGGGAACGATTACTCCTACGAGCAGTACTTC,CASSLSSGNDYSYEQYF
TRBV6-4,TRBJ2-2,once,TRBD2,TGTGCCAGCAGTGACTCAGCGGGAGGGAACACCGGGGAGCTGTTTTTT,CASSDSAGGNTGELFF
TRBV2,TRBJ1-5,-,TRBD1,TGTGCCAGCAGGGAACAGGGGGCGGGAATCAATCAGCCCCAGCATTTT,CASREQGAGINQPQHF
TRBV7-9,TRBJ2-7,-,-,TGTGCCAGCAGCTCCGGCGGTTACGACTACGAGCAGTACTTC,CASSSGGYDYEQYF
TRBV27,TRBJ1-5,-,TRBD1,TGTGCCAGCAGTTTAACAGGGGGGCTCAATCAGCCCCAGCATTTT,CASSLTGGLNQPQHF
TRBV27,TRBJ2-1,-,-,TGTGCCAGCTACCGGACCCCCGGGACGGGTTACAATGAGCAGTTCTTC,CASYRTPGTGYNEQFF
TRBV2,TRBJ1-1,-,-,TGTGCCAGCAGTGACTTATCCATGAACACTGAAGCTTTCTTT,CASSDLSMNTEAFF
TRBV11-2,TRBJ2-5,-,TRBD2,TGTGCCAGCAGCAGGACTAGCGGGAGTAGGGAGACCCAGTACTTC,CASSRTSGSRETQYF
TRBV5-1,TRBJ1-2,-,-,TGCGCCAGCAGCCCCGGAGGGGGGAACTATGGCTACACCTTC,CASSPGGGNYGYTF
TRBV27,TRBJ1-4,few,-,TGTGCCAGCAGTACCGCCCAGGGGAGGGGTGAAAAACTGTTTTTT,CASSTAQGRGEKLFF
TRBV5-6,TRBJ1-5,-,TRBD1,TGTGCCAGCAGCGAGACAGGGGTTCAGCCCCAGCATTTT,CASSETGVQPQHF
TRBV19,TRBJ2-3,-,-,TGTGCCAGTAGTGGACAGCTTTACACAGATACGCAGTATTTT,CASSGQLYTDTQYF
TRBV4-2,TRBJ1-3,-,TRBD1,TGTGCCAGCAGCCGGAAGATTAAACGGGACAGCTCTGGAAACACCATATATTTT,CASSRKIKRDSSGNTIYF
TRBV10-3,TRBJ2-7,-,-,TGTGCCATCAGTGAGTCTACGGGCCAGATCTACGAGCAGTACTTC,CAISESTGQIYEQYF
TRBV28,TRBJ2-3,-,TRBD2,TGTGCCAGCAGCTCCATTAGGACTAGCGGACACCGAGCCTACACAGATACGCAGTATTTT,CASSSIRTSGHRAYTDTQYF
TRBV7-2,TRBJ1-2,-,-,TGTGCCAGCAGCTTGACGTATGGCTACACCTTC,CASSLTYGYTF
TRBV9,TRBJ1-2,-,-,TGTGCCAGCAGCGTAGGAGACGTCAAACCCTATGGCTACACCTTC,CASSVGDVKPYGYTF
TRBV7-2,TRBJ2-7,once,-,TGTGCCAGCAACCCTTACGGGAACTACGAGCAGTACTTC,CASNPYGNYEQYF